The 10 T cell receptor beta chains below come from one sample, sequenced in a study of cytomegalovirus exposure and HLA in healthy donors. Researchers ran the PCR with 60 Vbeta and 13 Jbeta primers. Here immunoSEQ multiplex PCR was the method, and the copy in TCRdb shows in-frame clones only, minus some. The repertoire holds around 150,000 clones, with 70% to 85% as singletons. The sequencing input was PBMCs. The receptor source for this set is a man in his fifties in good health and CMV-seropositive.

This clone was seen a single time. This chain links TRBV2 with TRBJ1-6, with D hard to call. The V gene's germline CDR1 is SNHLY and CDR2 FYNNEI. V was pared by 8 bases and J by 0 bases, with 14 bases between. CDR3 length equals 16 residues. CDR3 nucleotide sequence: TGTGCCAGCGGGTCGACATCGAGCTCCTATAATTCACCCCTCCACTTT. It encodes CASGSTSSSYNSPLHF.

The chain uses TRBV9 and TRBJ2-5; 8 bases are shared with TRBD2. This CDR3 has 16 residues. J lost 4 bases, V lost 4 bases, and 12 bases had no gene match. Germline V gene data show CDR1 as SGDLS and CDR2 as YYNGEE. The CDR3, as DNA: TGTGCCAGCAGCCCCGGGGGAGCGGGGGTCGGAGAGACCCAGTACTTC. Translating gives CASSPGGAGVGETQYF.

The V gene is TRBV6-1, the J gene TRBJ1-2; D is possibly TRBD1 (6 bases). Germline V gene sequence: CDR1 MNHNS, CDR2 SASEGT. CDR3 length equals 12 residues. Trimming removed 6 bases at V and 2 bases at J, with 7 bases between. The CDR3 DNA is TGTGCCAGCAGCGGACAGAACTATGGCTACACCTTC. Amino acid sequence: CASSGQNYGYTF.

The chain employs TRBV4-2 and TRBJ2-5; tentatively, D is TRBD1 (7 bases). CDR3 length: 17 amino acids. The V gene lost 0 bases and the J gene lost 5 bases, with 19 bases spanning the gap. Germline loops: CDR1 LGHNA, CDR2 YNFKEQ. Here the CDR3 DNA reads TGTGCCAGCAGCCAAGAATCTCAGGGGGGAATTTGGGAGACCCAGTACTTC. Amino acids: CASSQESQGGIWETQYF.

The chain employs TRBV7-9 and TRBJ2-2; no reliable D call. The CDR3 spans 13 residues. The germline V gene has CDR1 SEHNR and CDR2 FQNEAQ (reference sequence). V was shortened by 1 base and J by 7 bases, with 7 bases between the two germline ends. The CDR3 here is CASSLGRNGELFF. CDR3 in DNA: TGTGCCAGCAGCTTAGGCAGGAACGGGGAGCTGTTTTTT.

The chain is built from TRBV6-5 and TRBJ1-2, with D uncertain. V lost 10 bases and J 0 bases, leaving 18 bases between the germline ends. Germline V gene data show CDR1 as MNHEY and CDR2 as SVGAGI. The CDR3 sequence is 15 residues long. The CDR3 sequence is CATLSHDSANYGYTF. The CDR3 region has the DNA TGTGCCACCCTTTCTCATGACTCAGCTAACTATGGCTACACCTTC.

J is TRBJ2-2 and V is TRBV7-9; maybe TRBD1 (7 bases). Germline V gene data show CDR1 as SEHNR and CDR2 as FQNEAQ (reference sequence). Trimming left V 2 bases short and J 6 bases short, with 13 bases between. The CDR3 extends over 15 amino acids. DNA of the CDR3: TGTGCCAGCAGCTTATTTGGCAGGGGGGCCGGGGAGCTGTTTTTT. It encodes CASSLFGRGAGELFF.

J is TRBJ2-5 and V is TRBV7-8; TRBD2 might be the D (6 bases). The J call may be incorrect, as the DNA end agrees better with TRBJ2-7. Germline CDR1 and CDR2: SGHVS and FQNEAQ. This CDR3 is built from 13 residues. The CDR3 loop is CASSLRREYEQYF. The CDR3 region has the DNA TGTGCCAGCAGCTTACGACGGGAGTACGAGCAGTACTTC.

The V call is TRBV6-1, the J call TRBJ2-2; possibly TRBD1 for D (5 bases). This CDR3 comprises 12 residues. Germline V gives CDR1 MNHNS, CDR2 SASEGT. V lost 6 bases and J lost 6, with 8 bases in between. The CDR3 bases are TGTGCCAGCAGCCAAGGGGCCGGGGAGCTGTTTTTT. As protein: CASSQGAGELFF.

The chain links TRBV10-3 to TRBJ1-1; 9 positions match TRBD1. Unmatched junction bases numbered 12, after V lost 6 bases and J lost 1 base. This CDR3 is built from 17 residues. The V gene's germline CDR1 is ENHRY and CDR2 SYGVKD. Here the CDR3 reads CAIRGGQGRERNTEAFF. CDR3 in DNA: TGTGCCATCAGGGGAGGACAGGGGAGGGAAAGGAACACTGAAGCTTTCTTT.